This record covers a single T cell receptor beta chain. Its antigen is currently unknown. The trim removed 0 bases at V and 4 bases at J, leaving 6 bases unmatched. Germline CDR1 and CDR2: SGDLS and YYNGEE. The CDR3 totals 16 residues. This sample is part of a study of cytomegalovirus exposure and HLA in healthy donors. General study points: When analyzed later, the rates of TCR association showed variation by HLA locus, with DRB1 the most and HLA-C the fewest. Most of the TCR beta V segments (in an earlier analysis) were productive either about 90% or about 30% of the time.

PCR employed 60 Vbeta and 13 Jbeta primers. The assay was immunoSEQ multiplex PCR, and TCRdb's table has in-frame clones only and misses some. The sample gives 85,000 to 130,000 clones, roughly four fifths of which show up once; approximately 2.8% is in the top ten. Sequencing was performed on PBMCs. The chain combines TRBV9 with TRBJ2-3; 9 nucleotides match TRBD2. This sequence was found in a male donor in good health and CMV-seropositive. CDR3 nucleotides: TGTGCCAGCAGCGTAGGCGGGAGGGCCTCTTCAGATACGCAGTATTTT. It yields the protein CASSVGGRASSDTQYF.